This passage covers 14 T cell receptor beta chains from one sample sequenced in a study of cytomegalovirus exposure and HLA in healthy donors. Clones were sequenced by immunoSEQ multiplex PCR, and TCRdb holds only the in-frame ones, with some missing. The table lists 150,000 to 200,000 clones, under 90% of them singletons, with 10% in the top ten. Source material: PBMCs. The receptors here all came from a woman aged 18-29 years in good health and CMV-seropositive.

Concerning this clone itself: Other DNA sequences within the sample encode an identical CDR3. V usage is TRBV30 and J usage is TRBJ1-1, with D possibly being TRBD1 (6 bases). The CDR3 has 12 residues. Germline CDR1 GTSNPN, CDR2 SVGIG (reference sequence). CDR3 sequence: CAWGQLNTEAFF. DNA of the CDR3: TGTGCTTGGGGGCAGTTGAACACTGAAGCTTTCTTT.

The genes are TRBV19 and TRBJ2-3; a weak D match, TRBD2 (5 bases). The CDR3 runs 14 residues. The V gene lost 4 bases and the J gene lost 2 bases, with 10 bases spanning the gap. CDR1 is LNHDA and CDR2 is SQIVND in the germline V gene (reference sequence). The CDR3, as DNA: TGTGCCAGTAGTAGTAGCGCGTACACAGATACGCAGTATTTT. Its protein product is CASSSSAYTDTQYF.

The chain combines TRBV11-2 with TRBJ2-3; 11 nucleotides align to TRBD2. Germline V gives CDR1 SGHAT, CDR2 FQNNGV. The CDR3 length is 15 residues. J gave up 3 bases and V 1 base, and 0 bases lay outside the gene matches. DNA for the CDR3: TGTGCCAGCAGCTTAGCTAGCGGGAGGACAGATACGCAGTATTTT. This encodes CASSLASGRTDTQYF.

The J gene is TRBJ1-2, the V gene TRBV16; 10 nucleotides agree with TRBD1. Germline CDR1 KGHSY, CDR2 FQNENV. This CDR3 contains 15 residues. Losses at the gene ends were 4 bases for V and 3 bases for J; bases not matched to a gene: 5. The CDR3 loop is CASSPPGTGDYGYTF. The CDR3 bases are TGTGCCAGCAGCCCCCCCGGGACAGGGGACTATGGCTACACCTTC.

V is TRBV11-2 and J is TRBJ2-7; D is ambiguous. Germline CDR1 and CDR2: SGHAT and FQNNGV. The length of the CDR3 is 13 residues. V lost 5 bases and J lost 0, with 8 bases in between. In DNA, the CDR3 is TGTGCCAGCAGCGCATACAACTCCTACGAGCAGTACTTC. Translation: CASSAYNSYEQYF. Looking up the rest from reference TRBV11-2 and TRBJ2-7 gives the full variable domain: EAGVAQSPRYKIIEKRQSVAFWCNPISGHATLYWYQQILGQGPKLLIQFQNNGVVDDSQLPKDRFSAERLKGVDSTLKIQPAKLEDSAVYLCASSAYNSYEQYFGPGTRLTVT.

The rearrangement joins TRBV19 to TRBJ1-1, with TRBD1 matching over 8 bases. The CDR3 runs to 14 residues. V was clipped by 3 bases and J by 6 bases; unmatched bases: 6. CDR1 LNHDA and CDR2 SQIVND come from the germline V gene (reference sequence). CDR3 sequence (DNA): TGTGCCAGTAGTATTCAGGGGGCAGGGGCTGAAGCTTTCTTT. Its protein product is CASSIQGAGAEAFF.

The chain combines TRBV6-5 with TRBJ2-2; no definite D call. This CDR3 region has 12 residues. The germline V gene encodes CDR1 MNHEY and CDR2 SVGAGI. The germline V and J ends were trimmed by 2 bases and 6 bases, with 4 bases remaining between them. The CDR3 DNA reads as TGTGCCAGCAGTTACATCTCCGGGGAGCTGTTTTTT. Translated: CASSYISGELFF.

The V and J genes are TRBV7-3 and TRBJ2-5; D remains unclear. The V end lost 4 bases, the J end lost 2 bases, and 8 bases lay between the germline ends. This CDR3 is 13 amino acids long. Per germline, CDR1 SGHTA and CDR2 FQGTGA. Written as DNA, the CDR3 is TGTGCCAGCAGCTCCCTTCCTCAAGAGACCCAGTACTTC. This codes for CASSSLPQETQYF.

V and J are TRBV28 and TRBJ2-7; 7 bases agree with TRBD1. The length of the CDR3 is 14 residues. V lost 6 bases to trimming and J lost 2 bases; unmatched junction nucleotides: 7. Per the germline V gene, CDR1 is MDHEN and CDR2 is SYDVKM. CDR3 nucleotides: TGTGCCAGCAGCTCCGGGACAGACACCTACGAGCAGTACTTC. It encodes CASSSGTDTYEQYF.

The chain couples TRBV6-1 to TRBJ1-5, with a weak D call TRBD1 (5 bases). The CDR3 runs 15 residues. The V gene lost 3 bases and the J gene lost 6 bases, with 15 bases spanning the gap. Looked up from germline, CDR1 is MNHNS and CDR2 is SASEGT. For the CDR3, the DNA is TGTGCCAGCAGTGATTGGGGGGTATTCGGTCAGCCCCAGCATTTT. As protein: CASSDWGVFGQPQHF.

This sequence joins TRBV6-5 and TRBJ2-7; D might be TRBD2 (5 bases). Germline CDR1 reads MNHEY; CDR2 reads SVGAGI. V was shortened by 8 bases and J by 5 bases, with 16 bases between the two germline ends. This CDR3 is built from 13 residues. The CDR3 DNA sequence: TGTGCCAGCCGGAGGCCCGGCGGAAACGAGCAGTACTTC. This gives the protein CASRRPGGNEQYF.

The chain carries TRBV27 and TRBJ1-1; D perhaps matches TRBD1 (5 bases). Trimming left V 0 bases short and J 11 bases short, with 10 bases between. Germline V lookup: CDR1 MNHEY, CDR2 SMNVEV (reference sequence). The CDR3 covers 12 residues. This chain's CDR3 is CASSLSGGLAFF. CDR3 sequence (DNA): TGTGCCAGCAGTTTATCGGGGGGATTGGCTTTCTTT.

The rearrangement joins TRBV6-4 to TRBJ1-5; unclear D gene. The CDR3 runs to 14 residues. Germline V gene lookup returns CDR1 MRHNA and CDR2 SNTAGT. Trimming shortened V by 8 bases and J by 7 bases, and 18 bases separated the two germline ends. CDR3 sequence reads: CASGSTADGQPQHF. The CDR3 DNA reads TGTGCCAGCGGGTCAACGGCGGATGGACAGCCCCAGCATTTT.

The chain joins TRBV11-3 to TRBJ1-2; D is ambiguous. The CDR3 covers 12 residues. Germline V gene lookup returns CDR1 SGHNT and CDR2 YENEEA. Trimming stripped 2 bases from V and 8 bases from J, with 9 bases between. Here the CDR3 reads CASSLSGYGYTF. The CDR3 nucleotides read TGTGCCAGCAGCTTATCCGGGTACGGCTACACCTTC.